This T cell receptor (beta chain) was profiled in a study of CD8 T cell repertoires and HIV-1 epitope variants. Whole-study context: Controls were a CMV, EBV and flu peptide pool, Ebola AY9 negative control, and no-peptide well.

Points on this clone: The target antigen is unknown.

The CDR3 loop spans 15 amino acids. The V end was cut by 6 bases, the J end by 2 bases, with 14 bases between. Germline V gene sequence: CDR1 MNHEY, CDR2 SMNVEV (reference sequence). Overall study results and limits: Only beta chains were identified, marking proliferation to antigen, not function. Fewer than ten TCR beta clonotypes were antigen-specific, six apparently recognizing autologous or escape variants.

Some clones are missing from TCRdb's copy, which holds only in-frame ones; the method was immunoSEQ multiplex PCR. The data hold some 2,500 clones, with approximately 61% observed a single time. The sequence came from a male donor with HIV. Sequences were obtained from cultured CD8+ T cells derived from PBMCs. This chain connects TRBV27 to TRBJ1-5; possible D gene TRBD1, 6 bases. CDR3 in amino acids: CASSRTRGGNQPQHF. The CDR3 bases are TGTGCCAGCAGCCGGACCAGGGGTGGCAATCAGCCCCAGCATTTT.